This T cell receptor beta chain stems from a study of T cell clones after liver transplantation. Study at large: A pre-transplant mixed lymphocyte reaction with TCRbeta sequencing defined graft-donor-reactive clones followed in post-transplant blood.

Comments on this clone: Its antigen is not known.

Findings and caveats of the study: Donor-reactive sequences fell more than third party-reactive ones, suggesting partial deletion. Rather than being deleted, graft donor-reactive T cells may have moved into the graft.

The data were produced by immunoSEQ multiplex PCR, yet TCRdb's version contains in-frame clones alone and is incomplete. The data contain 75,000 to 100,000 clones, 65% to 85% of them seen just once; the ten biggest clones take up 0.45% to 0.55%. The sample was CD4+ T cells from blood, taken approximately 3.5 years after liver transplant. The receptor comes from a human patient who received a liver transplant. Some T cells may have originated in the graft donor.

The DNA for the CDR3 is TGTGCCAGCAGCTTGCCTAGCGGGAACTCCTACGAGCAGTACTTC. As protein: CASSLPSGNSYEQYF. This rearrangement joins TRBV5-4 to TRBJ2-7; 9 bases match TRBD2. J was trimmed by 0 bases and V by 1 base; bases with no gene match: 2. Germline V gene sequence: CDR1 SGHNT, CDR2 YYREEE (reference sequence). The CDR3 length is 15 residues. Variable domain in full (rest from reference TRBV5-4 and TRBJ2-7): ETGVTQSPTHLIKTRGQQVTLRCSSQSGHNTVSWYQQALGQGPQFIFQYYREEENGRGNFPPRFSGLQFPNYSSELNVNALELDDSALYLCASSLPSGNSYEQYFGPGTRLTVT.